Listed below are T cell receptor beta chains from one sample, sequenced in a study of cytomegalovirus exposure and HLA in healthy donors. Some clones are missing from TCRdb's copy, which holds only in-frame ones; the method was immunoSEQ multiplex PCR. The sample includes approximately 100,000 clones, around 70% of them seen just once. Sample: PBMCs. The receptor set was obtained from a man in his forties in good health and CMV-seropositive. CDR3s include the opening cysteine and the closing phenylalanine or tryptophan. The D gene is left open where the match is weak. Clone size, where shown, is once, few, many, or a class for clones that have expanded.

V	J	D	size	DNA	CDR3
TRBV5-1	TRBJ2-1	TRBD1	.	TGCGCCAGCAGCAAGGGACAGGGGTCCTACAATGAGCAGTTCTTC	CASSKGQGSYNEQFF
TRBV5-1	TRBJ1-2	.	.	TGCGCCAGCAGCGCGCGGACAGCGAACTATGGCTACACCTTC	CASSARTANYGYTF
TRBV5-1	TRBJ2-7	.	.	TGCGCCAGCAGCTTGGCCGAGTTGAGGAGGGGACCTCGGGAGCAGTACTTC	CASSLAELRRGPREQYF
TRBV29-1	TRBJ1-1	.	.	TGCAGCGTTGAAAGGTGGACAGAAGCTTTCTTT	CSVERWTEAFF
TRBV7-2	TRBJ1-1	.	.	TGTGCCAGCAGCCGCTGGGGGGGGAACACTGAAGCTTTCTTT	CASSRWGGNTEAFF
TRBV7-2	TRBJ2-3	.	.	TGTGCCAGCAGCCCTAGTAGCACAGATACGCAGTATTTT	CASSPSSTDTQYF
TRBV10-3	TRBJ1-2	TRBD1	.	TGTGCCATCAGCGCGACAGGGATCTCGGACTATGGCTACACCTTC	CAISATGISDYGYTF
TRBV14	TRBJ2-1	.	.	TGTGCCAGCAGCCAAGTCCCGGGAGACTACAATGAGCAGTTCTTC	CASSQVPGDYNEQFF
TRBV6-6	TRBJ1-5	TRBD1	once	TGTGCCAGCAGTCGCAGGGGGAACAATCAGCCCCAGCATTTT	CASSRRGNNQPQHF
TRBV5-6	TRBJ2-7	.	.	TGTGCCAGCAGCTCGGGACTTCCCTCCTCCTACGAGCAGTACTTC	CASSSGLPSSYEQYF
TRBV25-1	TRBJ2-1	TRBD1	.	TGTGCCAGCGGGGAACAGGGGGCTGACGGCGATGAGCAGTTCTTC	CASGEQGADGDEQFF
TRBV7-9	TRBJ1-2	TRBD1	.	TGTGCCAGCAGCCCGGGACAGGGTGACTATGGCTACACCTTC	CASSPGQGDYGYTF
TRBV30	TRBJ1-4	.	.	TGTGCCTGGAACGGTGAAAAACTGTTTTTT	CAWNGEKLFF
TRBV5-6	TRBJ2-3	.	.	TGTGCCAGCAGCTTGAAGGCGGGGTCAGATACGCAGTATTTT	CASSLKAGSDTQYF
TRBV27	TRBJ2-3	TRBD2	.	TGTGCCAGCAGTTCCTGGACTAGCGGGAGCACAGATACGCAGTATTTT	CASSSWTSGSTDTQYF
TRBV19	TRBJ2-7	.	.	TGTGCCAGTAATCAGGGATCTAGATCGTACGAGCAGTACTTC	CASNQGSRSYEQYF
TRBV19	TRBJ2-1	TRBD2	.	TGTGCCAGTAGTGCCCCCCTTGATCTAGCGGGAGTGGCGGGGGAGCAGTTCTTC	CASSAPLDLAGVAGEQFF
TRBV11-1	TRBJ1-2	.	.	TGTGCCAGCAGCCCCCCCGGGAGTCGGGCCTATGGCTACACCTTC	CASSPPGSRAYGYTF
TRBV9	TRBJ1-1	TRBD1	.	TGTGCCAGCAGCGTAGAGGGGGCAGCCACGACTGAAGCTTTCTTT	CASSVEGAATTEAFF
TRBV7-7	TRBJ2-2	.	.	TGTGCCAGCAGCTTAGCAGGGGACGGGGAGCTGTTTTTT	CASSLAGDGELFF
TRBV6-6	TRBJ2-1	TRBD1	few	TGTGCCAGCACTCTCCTAGGGACAGTAGGTGAGCAGTTCTTC	CASTLLGTVGEQFF
TRBV6-5	TRBJ2-5	TRBD1	few	TGTGCCAGCAGTTACTCTCGACAGGGGGAAGAGACCCAGTACTTC	CASSYSRQGEETQYF
TRBV4-1	TRBJ1-5	.	.	TGCGCCAGCAGCCAAGTAGCGTCGGATCTTAGCAATCAGCCCCAGCATTTT	CASSQVASDLSNQPQHF
TRBV4-3	TRBJ2-7	.	.	TGCGCCAGCAGCGTACCCCTGGATGAAGACTTCTCCTACGAGCAGTACTTC	CASSVPLDEDFSYEQYF
TRBV5-4	TRBJ1-2	.	.	TGTGCCAGCAGCTTGGAAGGGGCCGCTAACTATGGCTACACCTTC	CASSLEGAANYGYTF
TRBV18	TRBJ1-4	.	.	TGTGCCAGCTCACCAGGGCTTGAGGAAAAACTGTTTTTT	CASSPGLEEKLFF
TRBV7-9	TRBJ2-1	TRBD2	few	TGTTCCAGCAGCTTAGTAGGACTAGGTTACAATGAGCAGTTCTTC	CSSSLVGLGYNEQFF
TRBV30	TRBJ1-2	TRBD1	.	TGTGCACAACAGGGGGCGTATGGCTACACCTTC	CAQQGAYGYTF
TRBV6-4	TRBJ2-3	TRBD2	once	TGTGCCAGCAGTGACTCGTCGGGAGGGCCAGATACGCAGTATTTT	CASSDSSGGPDTQYF
TRBV7-8	TRBJ2-6	.	.	TGTGCCAGCAGCTTAGGTCCAGGGATTGGGGCCAACGTCCTGACTTTC	CASSLGPGIGANVLTF
TRBV6-1	TRBJ1-2	TRBD1	.	TGTGCCAGCAGTCGACAGGGAGGAGACTATGGCTACACCTTC	CASSRQGGDYGYTF
TRBV29-1	TRBJ2-1	.	.	TGCAGCGTTGAGTTGGAGGGGGCTAGGATTAATGAGCAGTTCTTC	CSVELEGARINEQFF
TRBV6-1	TRBJ2-7	.	.	TGTGCCAGCAGTGAATGGGGGGGCGGCTACGAGCAGTACTTC	CASSEWGGGYEQYF
TRBV29-1	TRBJ1-2	TRBD1	.	TGCAGCGTCCGGGACAGTGACAACTATGGCTACACCTTC	CSVRDSDNYGYTF
TRBV5-4	TRBJ1-5	.	.	TGTGCCAGCAGCTTGGGTGGGCTCTTAAGCAATCAGCCCCAGCATTTT	CASSLGGLLSNQPQHF
TRBV4-3	TRBJ2-2	TRBD1	.	TGCGCCAGCAGCCAAGCCCTCATGGGACAGTACACCGGGGAGCTGTTTTTT	CASSQALMGQYTGELFF
TRBV10-3	TRBJ1-1	.	.	TGTGCCATCAGTGAGTCCCAGGCTGGGGCTTTCTTT	CAISESQAGAFF
TRBV19	TRBJ1-2	TRBD1	few	TGTGCCAGTAGCAACGAACGGACAGGGCGCCGTGGCTACACCTTC	CASSNERTGRRGYTF
TRBV19	TRBJ1-1	.	.	TGTGCCAGTAGTGCCCGACGACAGCTACAGAACACTGAAGCTTTCTTT	CASSARRQLQNTEAFF
TRBV4-1	TRBJ2-1	.	.	TGCGCCAGCAGCCAATCCCGGGGGATCACGGATGAGCAGTTCTTC	CASSQSRGITDEQFF
TRBV6-1	TRBJ2-3	TRBD2	few	TGTGCCAGCAGTGAGGGACTAGCGGGAGCAGATACGCAGTATTTT	CASSEGLAGADTQYF
TRBV6-5	TRBJ2-1	.	.	TGTGCCAGCAGTTACAACGAGGGCTGGAATGAGCAGTTCTTC	CASSYNEGWNEQFF
TRBV5-4	TRBJ2-7	TRBD1	few	TGTGCCAGCAGCTGGACGGGACAGGGGACCTACGAGCAGTACTTC	CASSWTGQGTYEQYF
TRBV29-1	TRBJ2-7	TRBD2	.	TGCAGCGTTATGGTCTCGCGGGAGAGGGGCGGGCAGTACTTC	CSVMVSRERGGQYF
TRBV28	TRBJ2-2	TRBD1	few	TGTGCCAGCAGTTTATCCCAGAGACAGGGATACACCGGGGAGCTGTTTTTT	CASSLSQRQGYTGELFF
TRBV7-2	TRBJ2-1	TRBD1	.	TGTGCCAGCAGCTTAGGAGGGAACGGGTCTCCACAGGGGGAGCAGTTCTTC	CASSLGGNGSPQGEQFF